The entry below gives a single T cell receptor (beta chain) sequence along with its context. Profiled with immunoSEQ multiplex PCR; TCRdb holds only in-frame clones, not every one. The sample includes about 77,000 clones, over 85% seen only once; the top ten take 4.8%. The sample belongs to a study of OX40 agonist ivuxolimab in advanced cancers. Whole-study context: Previous treatment with anti-PD-1, anti-PD-L1 or anti-CTLA-4 therapy was allowed; more than 35% had received some.

CDR3 length: 18 amino acids. CDR1 is SNHLY, CDR2 FYNNEI, per germline. Trimming took 10 bases from V and 0 from J; bases not matched to a gene: 12. The sequencing used CD4+ or CD8+ T cells sorted from blood, collected in a trial of the OX40 agonist ivuxolimab. The TCR was taken from an adult with an advanced solid tumor such as melanoma, head and neck, liver or kidney cancer. The chain is built from TRBV2 and TRBJ2-1, with TRBD2 matching over 13 bases. The CDR3: CATNAGLAGAGSYNEQFF. The CDR3 DNA sequence: TGTGCCACCAACGCCGGACTAGCGGGAGCGGGCTCCTACAATGAGCAGTTCTTC.